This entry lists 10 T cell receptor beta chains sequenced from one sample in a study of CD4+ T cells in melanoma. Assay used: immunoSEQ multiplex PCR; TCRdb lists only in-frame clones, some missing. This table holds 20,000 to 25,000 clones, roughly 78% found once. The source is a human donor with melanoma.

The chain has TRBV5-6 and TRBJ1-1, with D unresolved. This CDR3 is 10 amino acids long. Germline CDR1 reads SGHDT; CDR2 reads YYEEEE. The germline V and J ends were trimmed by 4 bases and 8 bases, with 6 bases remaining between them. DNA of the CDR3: TGTGCCAGCAGCGGTACCGAAGCTTTCTTT. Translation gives CASSGTEAFF.

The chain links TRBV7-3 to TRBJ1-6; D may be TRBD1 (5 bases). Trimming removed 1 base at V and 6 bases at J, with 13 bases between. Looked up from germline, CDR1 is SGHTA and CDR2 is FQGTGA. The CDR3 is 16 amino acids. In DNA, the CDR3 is TGTGCCAGCAGCTTAATGGGGCCCAACCGTAATTCACCCCTCCACTTT. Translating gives CASSLMGPNRNSPLHF.

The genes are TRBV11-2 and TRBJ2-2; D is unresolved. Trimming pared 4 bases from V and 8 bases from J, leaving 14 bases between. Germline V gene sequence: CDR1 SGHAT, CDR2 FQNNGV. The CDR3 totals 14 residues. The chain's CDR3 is CASSSWFVTGELFF. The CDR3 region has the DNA TGTGCCAGCAGCTCCTGGTTCGTTACTGGGGAGCTGTTTTTT.

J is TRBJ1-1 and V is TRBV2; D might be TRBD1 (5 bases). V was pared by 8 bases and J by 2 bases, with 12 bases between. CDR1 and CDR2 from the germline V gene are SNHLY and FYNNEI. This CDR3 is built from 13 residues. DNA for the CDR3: TGTGCCAGCGCCTCTGGGGACAACACTGAAGCTTTCTTT. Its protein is CASASGDNTEAFF.

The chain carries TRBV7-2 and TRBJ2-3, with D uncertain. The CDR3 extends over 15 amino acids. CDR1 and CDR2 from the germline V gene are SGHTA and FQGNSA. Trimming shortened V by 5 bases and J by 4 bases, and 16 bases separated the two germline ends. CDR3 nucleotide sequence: TGTGCCAGCAGCCCTCATCCCCAATCCCCAGATACGCAGTATTTT. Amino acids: CASSPHPQSPDTQYF. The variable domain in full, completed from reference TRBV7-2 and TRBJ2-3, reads GAGVSQSPSNKVTEKGKDVELRCDPISGHTALYWYRQSLGQGLEFLIYFQGNSAPDKSGLPSDRFSAERTGGSVSTLTIQRTQQEDSAVYLCASSPHPQSPDTQYFGPGTRLTVL.

The CDR3 coding sequence is TGTGCCACCGGTTTTATGTCTAGCACAGATACGCAGTATTTT. Its protein product is CATGFMSSTDTQYF. The J gene is TRBJ2-3, the V gene TRBV6-1; no reliable D call. Trimming shortened V by 10 bases and J by 0 bases, and 14 bases separated the two germline ends. Germline CDR1 reads MNHNS; CDR2 reads SASEGT. The CDR3 length is 14 residues.

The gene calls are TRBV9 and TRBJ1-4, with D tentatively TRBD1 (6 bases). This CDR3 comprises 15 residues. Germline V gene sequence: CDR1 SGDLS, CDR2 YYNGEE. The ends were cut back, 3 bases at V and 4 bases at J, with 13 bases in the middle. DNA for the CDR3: TGTGCCAGCAGCGAGGGGGGGGGAATTAATGAAAAACTGTTTTTT. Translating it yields CASSEGGGINEKLFF.

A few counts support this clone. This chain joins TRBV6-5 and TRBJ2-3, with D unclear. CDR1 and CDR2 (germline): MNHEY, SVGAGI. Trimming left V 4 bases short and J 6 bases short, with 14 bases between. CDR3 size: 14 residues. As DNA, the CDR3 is TGTGCCAGCAGTTTCCGTCAGTTCAGGGATACGCAGTATTTT. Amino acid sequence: CASSFRQFRDTQYF.

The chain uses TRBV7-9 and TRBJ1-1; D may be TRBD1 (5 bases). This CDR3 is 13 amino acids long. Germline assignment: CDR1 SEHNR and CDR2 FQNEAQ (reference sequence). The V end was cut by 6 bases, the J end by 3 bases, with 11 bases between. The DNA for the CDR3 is TGTGCCAGCAGTCGGGGGAAGGACACTGAAGCTTTCTTT. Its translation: CASSRGKDTEAFF.

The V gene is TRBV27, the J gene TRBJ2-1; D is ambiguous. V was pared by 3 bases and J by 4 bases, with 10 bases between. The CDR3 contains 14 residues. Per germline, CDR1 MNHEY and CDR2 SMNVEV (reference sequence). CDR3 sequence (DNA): TGTGCCAGCAGTTTTCAGCAGGATTACAATGAGCAGTTCTTC. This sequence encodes CASSFQQDYNEQFF.